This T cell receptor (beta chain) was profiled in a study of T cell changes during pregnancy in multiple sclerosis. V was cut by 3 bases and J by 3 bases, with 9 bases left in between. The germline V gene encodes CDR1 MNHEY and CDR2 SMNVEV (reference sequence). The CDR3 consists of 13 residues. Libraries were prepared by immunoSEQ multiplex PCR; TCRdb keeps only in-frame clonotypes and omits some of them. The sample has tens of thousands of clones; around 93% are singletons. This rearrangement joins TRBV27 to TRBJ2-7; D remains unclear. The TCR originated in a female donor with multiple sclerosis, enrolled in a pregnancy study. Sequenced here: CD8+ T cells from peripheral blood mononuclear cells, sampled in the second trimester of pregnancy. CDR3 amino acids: CASSFQNLYEQYF. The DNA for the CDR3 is TGTGCCAGCAGTTTTCAGAATCTCTACGAGCAGTACTTC.